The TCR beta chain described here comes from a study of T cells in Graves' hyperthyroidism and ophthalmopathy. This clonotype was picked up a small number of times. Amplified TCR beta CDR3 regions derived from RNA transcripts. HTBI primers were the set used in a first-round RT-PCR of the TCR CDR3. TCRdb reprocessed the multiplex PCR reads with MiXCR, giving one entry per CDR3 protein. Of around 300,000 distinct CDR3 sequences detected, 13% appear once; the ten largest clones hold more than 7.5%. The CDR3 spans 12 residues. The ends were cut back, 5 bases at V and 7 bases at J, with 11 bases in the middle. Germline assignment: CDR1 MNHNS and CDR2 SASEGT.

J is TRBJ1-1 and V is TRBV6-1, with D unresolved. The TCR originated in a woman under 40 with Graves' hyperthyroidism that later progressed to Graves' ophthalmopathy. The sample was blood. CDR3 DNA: TGTGCCAGCAGTACCTCTTACGGTGAAGCTTTCTTT. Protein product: CASSTSYGEAFF.